Sequencing of this T cell receptor (beta chain) was carried out in a study of T cell changes during pregnancy in multiple sclerosis. Libraries were prepared by immunoSEQ multiplex PCR; TCRdb keeps only in-frame clonotypes and omits some of them. The sample contains tens of thousands of clones, 85% to 95% of which appear only once. This CDR3 is built from 16 residues. The V and J ends lost 0 bases and 0 bases, in that order; junction bases with no gene match: 6. Per the germline V gene, CDR1 is GTSNPN and CDR2 is SVGIG (reference sequence). This TCR came from a female donor with multiple sclerosis, enrolled in a pregnancy study. The sample in question was CD4+ T cells from peripheral blood mononuclear cells, obtained in the third trimester of pregnancy. The gene calls are TRBV30 and TRBJ2-7; 9 nucleotides agree with TRBD1. For the CDR3, the DNA is TGTGCCTGGAGTGTACAGGACAGGGGCTACTCCTACGAGCAGTACTTC. Residues: CAWSVQDRGYSYEQYF.